A single sample gave rise to the 17 T cell receptor beta chains below, sequenced in a study of human T cells and chemical hapten exposure. TCRdb ran MiXCR on the RACE reads and lists one entry per CDR3 protein. The table has some 300,000 distinct CDR3 sequences, about 5.4% seen once. Time point given: pre-sensitization, week 0. Treatment meaning: therapeutic diphenylcyclopropenone sensitization with weekly scalp DPC. This sample comprised whole blood, obtained in connection with sensitization to the hapten diphenylcyclopropenone (DPC). The receptors were sampled from a young woman with alopecia areata. Some clones in this sample may be carry-over from other donors' samples.

J is TRBJ2-1 and V is TRBV7-8; the match to TRBD2 covers 7 bases. Germline CDR1 reads SGHVS; CDR2 reads FQNEAQ. The CDR3 is made up of 15 amino acids. V shed 5 bases and J 4 bases; nucleotides not matched to a gene: 8. The DNA of the CDR3 is TGTGCCAGCAGCCGGGCGAGCGGGGCTTACAATGAGCAGTTCTTC. The encoded protein is CASSRASGAYNEQFF.

The chain couples TRBV4-1 to TRBJ1-1, with a possible D match to TRBD1 (6 bases). The CDR3 has 16 residues. Trimming removed 0 bases from V and 3 bases from J, with 14 bases in between. Germline CDR1 MGHRA, CDR2 YSYEKL. CDR3 protein: CASSQDWQRGDTEAFF. CDR3 sequence (DNA): TGCGCCAGCAGCCAAGATTGGCAGAGGGGGGACACTGAAGCTTTCTTT.

This rearrangement joins TRBV27 to TRBJ1-6, with TRBD1 matching over 7 bases. Germline loops: CDR1 MNHEY, CDR2 SMNVEV (reference sequence). The CDR3 runs 17 residues. The V gene end was trimmed by 7 bases and the J gene end by 4 bases; junction bases not matched to a gene: 13. CDR3 bases: TGTGCCAGCAACAGGATGACAGGGCCGGGGTATAATTCACCCCTCCACTTT. It yields the protein CASNRMTGPGYNSPLHF.

This clonotype showed up many times. The V and J genes are TRBV29-1 and TRBJ1-2; D gene ambiguous. CDR1 and CDR2 from the germline V gene are SQVTM and ANQGSEA. V lost 1 base and J lost 0, with 9 bases in between. The CDR3 length is 14 residues. The CDR3 reads CSVEGAQTNYGYTF. The CDR3 region has the DNA TGCAGCGTTGAAGGGGCTCAGACTAACTATGGCTACACCTTC.

The chain employs TRBV14 and TRBJ2-1; D is perhaps TRBD1 (5 bases). Deletions cut 0 bases from V and 9 bases from J, with 9 bases between. This CDR3 comprises 13 residues. The V gene's germline CDR1 is SGHDN and CDR2 FVKESK. The CDR3 here is CASSQDSQGEQFF. The CDR3 nucleotides are TGTGCCAGCAGCCAAGATAGTCAGGGTGAGCAGTTCTTC.

This clonotype was recorded a few times. The chain is built from TRBV28 and TRBJ2-7; 9 bases are a match to TRBD1. This CDR3 contains 16 residues. Unmatched junction bases numbered 11, after V lost 6 bases and J lost 2 bases. Germline CDR1 and CDR2: MDHEN and SYDVKM. The CDR3 region has the DNA TGTGCCAGCAGCTCCCCCGGGACAGGGAGTGCCTACGAGCAGTACTTC. This translates into CASSSPGTGSAYEQYF.

This clonotype was observed many times. This chain joins TRBV7-2 and TRBJ2-3; 9 nucleotides match TRBD2. Germline assignment: CDR1 SGHTA and CDR2 FQGNSA. The junction had 5 bases not matched to a gene; V was cut back by 3 bases and J by 1 base. The CDR3 has 16 amino acids. The CDR3 sequence: CASSLAGGRGTDTQYF. In DNA form, the CDR3 reads TGTGCCAGCAGCTTGGCGGGGGGGCGGGGCACAGATACGCAGTATTTT.

The chain links TRBV24-1 to TRBJ1-5; 9 bases align to TRBD1. The V gene's germline CDR1 is KGHDR and CDR2 SFDVKD. The CDR3 runs to 12 residues. Unmatched junction bases numbered 3, after V lost 12 bases and J lost 4 bases. This chain's CDR3 is CAPQGANQPQHF. CDR3 nucleotide sequence: TGTGCCCCACAGGGGGCTAATCAGCCCCAGCATTTT.

This clonotype was counted between two and nine times. This chain joins TRBV20-1 and TRBJ2-7; D unclear. Trimming removed 3 bases from V and 5 bases from J, with 8 bases in between. From germline, CDR1 is DFQATT and CDR2 SNEGSKA (reference sequence). This CDR3 comprises 11 residues. CDR3 bases: TGCAGTGCTAGTAGGGTCCACGAGCAGTACTTC. Translation: CSASRVHEQYF.

Many counts were recorded for this clonotype. The V and J genes are TRBV27 and TRBJ1-5; 7 nucleotides line up with TRBD1. The V and J ends lost 7 bases and 1 base, in that order; junction bases with no gene match: 4. The V gene's germline CDR1 is MNHEY and CDR2 SMNVEV (reference sequence). The CDR3 consists of 14 residues. CDR3 sequence: CASNSRGSNQPQHF. CDR3 in DNA: TGTGCCAGCAATAGCAGGGGGAGCAATCAGCCCCAGCATTTT.

In DNA form, the CDR3 reads TGTGCCAGCAGTGAATCGGGACGGCGCACAGATACGCAGTATTTT. Translated, it gives CASSESGRRTDTQYF. This chain connects TRBV25-1 to TRBJ2-3; D possibly matches TRBD1 or TRBD2 (5 bases each). Germline CDR1 MGHDK, CDR2 SYGVNS. The CDR3 is 15 residues long. V lost 1 base, J lost 1 base, and 9 bases lay in between.

The chain combines TRBV11-2 with TRBJ2-5, with 12 bases identical to TRBD1. J lost 4 bases, V lost 4 bases, and 7 bases had no gene match. Germline values: CDR1 SGHAT, CDR2 FQNNGV. This CDR3 region has 16 residues. Here the CDR3 DNA reads TGTGCCAGCAGCTCTTCCGGGACAGGGGGCTTAGAGACCCAGTACTTC. Its translation: CASSSSGTGGLETQYF.

This clonotype was seen ten or more times. The chain has TRBV11-2 and TRBJ2-6, with D uncertain. The CDR3 covers 14 residues. V lost 5 bases, J lost 4 bases, and 9 bases lay in between. Germline lookup yields CDR1 SGHAT and CDR2 FQNNGV. The DNA of the CDR3 is TGTGCCAGCAGCCCCCTGCTGGGGGCCAACGTCCTGACTTTC. Translation gives CASSPLLGANVLTF.

This clonotype occurred a few times. The chain employs TRBV15 and TRBJ2-7; D uncertain. Between the trimmed V and J ends, which lost 3 bases and 0 bases, there was a span of 9 bases. Germline-derived CDR1 and CDR2 are LNHNV and YYDKDF (reference sequence). The CDR3 is made up of 14 amino acids. As DNA, the CDR3 is TGTGCCACCAGCAGCCGGGCAAACTCCTACGAGCAGTACTTC. The encoded protein is CATSSRANSYEQYF.

There are a few counts of this clonotype. This sequence joins TRBV3-1 and TRBJ2-5; tentatively, D is TRBD1 or TRBD2 (6 bases each). Germline lookup yields CDR1 LGHDT and CDR2 YNNKEL (reference sequence). The CDR3 runs to 17 residues. The germline V and J ends were trimmed by 2 bases and 1 base, with 17 bases remaining between them. CDR3 loop: CASSQRSGRGLQETQYF. In nucleotides, the CDR3 is TGTGCCAGCAGCCAACGGTCGGGCCGGGGGCTCCAAGAGACCCAGTACTTC.

The chain uses TRBV28 and TRBJ1-5, with D unresolved. Germline V gene data show CDR1 as MDHEN and CDR2 as SYDVKM. The V gene lost 4 bases and the J gene lost 0 bases, with 19 bases spanning the gap. The CDR3 extends over 18 amino acids. Here the CDR3 DNA reads TGTGCCAGCAGTTCCTTATTCGGGGTGGTGCATAGCAATCAGCCCCAGCATTTT. It specifies CASSSLFGVVHSNQPQHF.

There are many counts of this clonotype. V is TRBV4-1 and J is TRBJ1-1; 8 bases match TRBD1. CDR1 is MGHRA and CDR2 is YSYEKL in the germline V gene. The CDR3 consists of 15 residues. V lost 0 bases and J lost 10; bases outside the gene matches: 10. This CDR3 reads CASSQDQQGVRGAFF. CDR3 sequence (DNA): TGCGCCAGCAGCCAAGATCAACAGGGGGTACGAGGAGCTTTCTTT.